The T cell receptor beta chain described here comes from a study of blood T cell repertoires in COVID-19. As for the study in general: From T cells, B-cell-depleted T cells, or PBMCs came the material, which was cDNA or gDNA.

Authors' methods: Reference gene primers were amplified, and this amplification served to estimate nucleated cell counts. Only in-frame clones appear in the TCRdb table, and some are missing; sequencing was by immunoSEQ multiplex PCR. D and trimming were read from the DNA, whereas the V and J calls and clone size are those reported in that table. The table includes some 120,000 clones, just under 90% detected once. CDR3 length: 15 amino acids. Germline V CDR1 and CDR2: SGHTA, FQGNSA. Trimming shortened V by 1 base and J by 4 bases, and 13 bases separated the two germline ends. The J gene is TRBJ1-2, the V gene TRBV7-2, with a possible D match to TRBD1 (6 bases). This receptor was taken from a woman between 50 and 59 years old with acute or convalescent COVID-19. Source material: peripheral blood. CDR3 residues: CASSLEAGEGYGYTF. In nucleotides, the CDR3 is TGTGCCAGCAGCTTAGAGGCAGGGGAGGGCTATGGCTACACCTTC.